This entry lists 8 T cell receptor beta chains sequenced from one sample in a study of identical twins (dated by TCRdb to 2016 to 2018). Receptor amplification or capture employed 5' RACE. Sequencer: Illumina HiSeq 2000. TCRdb redid the processing of the public reads, applying fastp at Q25 and MiXCR, and retained in-frame beta chains. Every entry covers one CDR3 protein and lists the most common genes and DNA from its rows. Within this sample are hundreds of thousands of distinct CDR3 sequences, with less than 10% of them counted one time only. Approximately 0.89% of the sample comes from the top ten. These data were likewise used in another study, on yellow fever vaccine responses in identical twins.

The sample consisted of PBMCs. These receptor sequences come from a woman under 30 in good health.

This clonotype was observed a few times. V usage is TRBV28 and J usage is TRBJ1-5; D not resolved. The germline gives CDR1 MDHEN, CDR2 SYDVKM. Deletions cut 3 bases from V and 6 bases from J, with 15 bases between. The CDR3 is 15 amino acids. The CDR3, as DNA: TGTGCCAGCAGTTTCCGGGCGGGATGGGGTCAGCCCCAGCATTTT. This gives the protein CASSFRAGWGQPQHF.

This chain connects TRBV6-6 to TRBJ1-6; 9 nucleotides line up with TRBD1. Germline V gives CDR1 MNHNY, CDR2 SVGAGI (reference sequence). This CDR3 is 13 amino acids long. After removal of 7 bases from V and 8 bases from J, the junction contained 3 bases not matched to a gene. The CDR3 loop reads CASTRTGDSPLHF. CDR3 coding DNA: TGTGCCAGCACCCGGACAGGGGATTCACCCCTCCACTTT.

This clonotype was seen repeatedly, ten times or more. V usage is TRBV28 and J usage is TRBJ1-5, with D unclear. V lost 1 base to trimming and J lost 2 bases, with 9 bases between them. Germline CDR1 MDHEN, CDR2 SYDVKM. CDR3 size: 15 residues. CDR3 in DNA: TGTGCCAGCAGTTTATTCCGAGGAGGCAATCAGCCCCAGCATTTT. It specifies CASSLFRGGNQPQHF.

CDR3 sequence (DNA): TGTGCCAGCAGCTTAAGACAGGGGTCCCAAGAGACCCAGTACTTC. This gives the protein CASSLRQGSQETQYF. This chain links TRBV7-9 with TRBJ2-5, with 8 bases matching TRBD1. The CDR3 consists of 15 residues. Unmatched junction bases numbered 3, after V lost 2 bases and J lost 1 base. CDR1 SEHNR and CDR2 FQNEAQ come from the germline V gene (reference sequence).

The table lists this clonotype with many counts. The rearrangement joins TRBV20-1 to TRBJ2-1; a possible D gene is TRBD2 (7 bases). V was shortened by 3 bases and J by 7 bases, with 13 bases between the two germline ends. The CDR3 totals 13 residues. Germline V gene lookup returns CDR1 DFQATT and CDR2 SNEGSKA (reference sequence). This CDR3 is CSASGGAVNEQFF. For the CDR3, the DNA is TGCAGTGCTAGTGGGGGGGCGGTGAATGAGCAGTTCTTC.

This clonotype was counted a few times. The chain carries TRBV7-9 and TRBJ2-7, with 12 bases matching TRBD2. The germline V gene has CDR1 SEHNR and CDR2 FQNEAQ (reference sequence). The V and J ends lost 4 bases and 3 bases, in that order; junction bases with no gene match: 10. The CDR3 is 17 amino acids. The CDR3 spells CASSSTSGSTIFYEQYF. In DNA, the CDR3 is TGTGCCAGCAGCTCGACTAGCGGGAGTACCATCTTCTACGAGCAGTACTTC.

The chain couples TRBV6-1 to TRBJ2-1, with 8 bases fitting TRBD1. The germline gives CDR1 MNHNS, CDR2 SASEGT. This CDR3 comprises 14 residues. Trimming removed 4 bases from V and 5 bases from J; junction bases left unmatched: 4. The CDR3 loop is CASSGGQGHNEQFF. CDR3 DNA sequence: TGTGCCAGCAGTGGCGGACAGGGTCACAATGAGCAGTTCTTC.

This clonotype was seen repeatedly, ten times or more. The rearrangement uses TRBV29-1 and TRBJ2-2; D is possibly TRBD1 (6 bases). Trimming cost V 4 bases and J 3 bases, with 6 bases left between them. Germline V gene sequence: CDR1 SQVTM, CDR2 ANQGSEA. The CDR3 contains 12 residues. CDR3 nucleotides: TGCAGCGTTGGGACAGACACCGGGGAGCTGTTTTTT. This codes for CSVGTDTGELFF.